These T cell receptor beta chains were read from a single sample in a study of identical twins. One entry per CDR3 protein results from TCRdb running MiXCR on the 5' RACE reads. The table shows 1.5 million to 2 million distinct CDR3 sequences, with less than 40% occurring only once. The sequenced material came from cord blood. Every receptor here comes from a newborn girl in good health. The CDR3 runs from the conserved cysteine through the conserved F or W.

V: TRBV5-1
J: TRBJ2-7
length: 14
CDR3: CASSFTQGAREQYF

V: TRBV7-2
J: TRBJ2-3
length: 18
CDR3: CASSSPTSGSLSRDTQYF

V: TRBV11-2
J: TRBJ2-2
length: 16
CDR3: CASSILVAGGTGELFF

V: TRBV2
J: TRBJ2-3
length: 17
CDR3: CASSRTGEAPSTDTQYF

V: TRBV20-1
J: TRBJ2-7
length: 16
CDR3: CSARSQLAGGKRIQYF

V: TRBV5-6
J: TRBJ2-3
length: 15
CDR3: CASTIGTLRTDTQYF

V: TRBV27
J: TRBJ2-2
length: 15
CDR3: CATAEQGMNTGELFF

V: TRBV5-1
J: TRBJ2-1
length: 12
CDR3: CASSGWLNEQFF

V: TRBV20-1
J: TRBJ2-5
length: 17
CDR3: CSAKGRLWSSSSYGQYF

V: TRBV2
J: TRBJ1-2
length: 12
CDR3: CASSQGGRGYTF

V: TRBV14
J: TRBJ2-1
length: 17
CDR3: CASSQRFGNSWRNEQFF

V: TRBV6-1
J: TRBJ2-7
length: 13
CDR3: CASNGQGDNEQYF

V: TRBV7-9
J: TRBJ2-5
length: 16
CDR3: CASSLYGGYTQETQYF

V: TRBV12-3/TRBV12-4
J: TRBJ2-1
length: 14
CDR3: CASSLGQATSEQFF

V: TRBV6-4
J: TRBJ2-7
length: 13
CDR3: CASILGRPREQYF

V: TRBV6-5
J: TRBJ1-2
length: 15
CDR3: CASSYPDRGRYGYTF